This T cell receptor beta chain originates from a study of blood T cell repertoires in COVID-19. In the study overall: Sample material is recorded as cDNA or gDNA derived from T cells, B-cell-depleted T cells, or PBMCs.

In the original processing: Counts of nucleated cells, estimated from reference gene primer amplification, were obtained. The data were produced by immunoSEQ multiplex PCR, yet TCRdb's version contains in-frame clones alone and is incomplete. The D gene and trimming were derived from the DNA, and the V and J assignments and clone size from that table. The sample gives 250,000 to 300,000 clones, about nine tenths of which show up once; around 11% is in the top ten. CDR3 length equals 14 residues. The chain joins TRBV21-1 to TRBJ1-5. TRBV21-1 corresponds to a pseudogene. The sequence was collected from a woman aged 25 to 39 with COVID-19, enrolled during active disease. The sequenced sample consisted of peripheral blood. The CDR3 sequence: CASSKGSRNQPQHF. The CDR3 DNA follows: TGTGCCAGCAGCAAAGGGTCGAGGAATCAGCCCCAGCATTTT.